These 5 T cell receptor beta chains were all obtained from the same sample, sequenced in a study of cytomegalovirus exposure and HLA in healthy donors. 60 Vbeta and 13 Jbeta primers were used in PCR. Profiling relied on immunoSEQ multiplex PCR, and the TCRdb table lists in-frame clones only, not all of them. The table lists 100,000 or so clones, less than 85% of them singletons. Sequenced input: PBMCs. The receptors come from a man aged 18 to 30 in good health and CMV-seronegative.

V and J are TRBV4-1 and TRBJ1-1, with 9 nucleotides matching TRBD1. This CDR3 is built from 15 residues. CDR1 and CDR2 from the germline V gene are MGHRA and YSYEKL. Trimming removed 5 bases from V and 1 base from J; junction bases left unmatched: 5. The CDR3: CASSADRGENTEAFF. The CDR3 nucleotides are TGCGCCAGCAGCGCGGACAGGGGTGAGAACACTGAAGCTTTCTTT.

The chain links TRBV25-1 to TRBJ1-6; D call uncertain. Trimming cost V 8 bases and J 10 bases, with 18 bases left between them. This CDR3 has 14 residues. The germline V gene encodes CDR1 MGHDK and CDR2 SYGVNS. The CDR3 nucleotides are TGTGCCAGCGGGAAGGGCCTAGCGGGGTCACCCCTCCACTTT. Encoded protein: CASGKGLAGSPLHF.

The chain couples TRBV13 to TRBJ1-1, with 9 bases lining up with TRBD1. The germline V gene has CDR1 PRHDT and CDR2 FYEKMQ (reference sequence). The CDR3 has 14 amino acids. V was clipped by 0 bases and J by 7 bases; unmatched bases: 3. The CDR3, as DNA: TGTGCCAGCAGCTTAGGGACAGGGGGAATTGAAGCTTTCTTT. Translation: CASSLGTGGIEAFF.

The chain employs TRBV2 and TRBJ1-1; 9 bases are a match to TRBD1. Germline V gives CDR1 SNHLY, CDR2 FYNNEI. V was pared by 3 bases and J by 4 bases, with 12 bases of the junction left unmatched. This CDR3 is 17 amino acids long. As DNA, the CDR3 is TGTGCCAGCAGTGAGGATCAAACAGGGGGCTCGGGCACTGAAGCTTTCTTT. Amino acid sequence: CASSEDQTGGSGTEAFF.

The chain combines TRBV2 with TRBJ2-1; 10 bases fit TRBD2. Germline V gene sequence: CDR1 SNHLY, CDR2 FYNNEI. The CDR3 consists of 16 residues. The J segment lost 6 bases and the V segment lost 4 bases, leaving 9 bases of the junction unmatched. The chain's CDR3 is CASSGSWTSGSNEQFF. The CDR3 coding sequence is TGTGCCAGCAGTGGTTCTTGGACTAGCGGTAGCAATGAGCAGTTCTTC.